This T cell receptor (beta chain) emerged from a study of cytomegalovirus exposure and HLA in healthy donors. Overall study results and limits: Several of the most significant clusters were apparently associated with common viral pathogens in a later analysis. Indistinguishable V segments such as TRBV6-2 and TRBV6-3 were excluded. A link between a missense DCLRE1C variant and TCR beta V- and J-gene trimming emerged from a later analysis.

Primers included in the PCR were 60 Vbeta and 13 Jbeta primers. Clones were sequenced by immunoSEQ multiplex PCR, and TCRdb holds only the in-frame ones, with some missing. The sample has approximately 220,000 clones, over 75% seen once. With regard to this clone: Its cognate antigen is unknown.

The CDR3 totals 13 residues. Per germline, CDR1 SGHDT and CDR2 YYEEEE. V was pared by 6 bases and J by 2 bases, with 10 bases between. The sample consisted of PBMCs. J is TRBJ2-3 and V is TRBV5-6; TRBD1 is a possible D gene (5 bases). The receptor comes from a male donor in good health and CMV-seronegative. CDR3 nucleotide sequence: TGTGCCAGCAACCTCAGGGACACAGATACGCAGTATTTT. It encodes CASNLRDTDTQYF.